Listed here are 23 T cell receptor beta chains from one sample, sequenced in a study of a mutant IDH1 vaccine in newly diagnosed glioma. Time point in this sample: baseline, week 1 (first vaccination visit). The sample's treatment: pre-vaccination baseline after standard-of-care therapy. TCRdb's copy holds only in-frame clones and misses some; the assay was immunoSEQ multiplex PCR. The data contain tens of thousands of clones, 60% to 85% of them singletons. The specimen was PBMCs, collected from a glioma patient treated with radiotherapy, temozolomide or both. The receptors come from a woman in her thirties or forties with glioma.

This chain joins TRBV6-1 and TRBJ2-1; D tentatively reads TRBD1 or TRBD2 (5 bases each). The V gene's germline CDR1 is MNHNS and CDR2 SASEGT. V was trimmed by 4 bases and J by 7 bases, leaving 17 bases between them. The length of the CDR3 is 15 residues. The CDR3 sequence: CASSVNGGSVNEQFF. DNA of the CDR3: TGTGCCAGCAGTGTGAATGGGGGATCGGTAAATGAGCAGTTCTTC.

CDR3 sequence reads: CSVEQASYGYTF. CDR3 sequence (DNA): TGCAGCGTTGAACAGGCGTCCTATGGCTACACCTTC. The chain has TRBV29-1 and TRBJ1-2; no firm D call. Germline CDR1 SQVTM, CDR2 ANQGSEA. The CDR3 spans 12 residues. The germline V and J ends were trimmed by 2 bases and 4 bases, with 8 bases remaining between them.

The chain carries TRBV4-2 and TRBJ2-1, with D possibly matching TRBD1 (6 bases). The V end was cut by 3 bases, the J end by 9 bases, with 18 bases between. The CDR3 is 15 amino acids. The germline CDR1 and CDR2 sequences are LGHNA and YNFKEQ. The CDR3, as DNA: TGTGCCAGCAGCCAGACCGGGTCTGGGGGCACTGAGCAGTTCTTC. This encodes CASSQTGSGGTEQFF.

This chain joins TRBV5-8 and TRBJ1-6; D is uncertain. The CDR3 is made up of 17 amino acids. V was pared by 0 bases and J by 3 bases, with 13 bases between. Per germline, CDR1 SGHTS and CDR2 YDEGEE. CDR3 sequence (DNA): TGTGCCAGCAGCTTGGCCGAACGGACCTTCTATAATTCACCCCTCCACTTT. Its protein is CASSLAERTFYNSPLHF.

The V call is TRBV5-1, the J call TRBJ2-7, with D tentatively TRBD2 (7 bases). The germline V gene encodes CDR1 SGHRS and CDR2 YFSETQ. This CDR3 spans 15 amino acids. Between the trimmed V and J ends, which lost 4 bases and 9 bases, there was a span of 23 bases. The CDR3 loop reads CASSNGGGGGLAQYF. The CDR3 region has the DNA TGCGCCAGCAGCAATGGCGGGGGCGGCGGCTTAGCGCAGTACTTC.

The chain links TRBV2 to TRBJ2-7, with a tentative D call TRBD1 (6 bases). Looked up from germline, CDR1 is SNHLY and CDR2 is FYNNEI. V dropped 3 bases and J dropped 0 bases, with 9 bases sitting between them. The CDR3 has 14 residues. CDR3 sequence reads: CASSEQGHSYEQYF. CDR3 sequence (DNA): TGTGCCAGCAGTGAGCAGGGGCACTCCTACGAGCAGTACTTC. Using reference TRBV2 and TRBJ2-7 for the parts outside the CDR3, the full variable domain is EPEVTQTPSHQVTQMGQEVILRCVPISNHLYFYWYRQILGQKVEFLVSFYNNEISEKSEIFDDQFSVERPDGSNFTLKIRSTKLEDSAMYFCASSEQGHSYEQYFGPGTRLTVT.

This chain uses TRBV2 with TRBJ1-2; 7 bases agree with TRBD1. Germline V gene data show CDR1 as SNHLY and CDR2 as FYNNEI. The CDR3 has 14 amino acids. Trimming took 4 bases from V and 7 from J; bases not matched to a gene: 9. The CDR3 sequence: CASSVEQGTFGYTF. The CDR3 coding sequence is TGTGCCAGCAGTGTCGAACAGGGGACATTTGGCTACACCTTC.

This clone is a singleton in its sample. The chain carries TRBV5-6 and TRBJ1-2; maybe TRBD1 (5 bases). This CDR3 spans 11 amino acids. Trimming took 7 bases from V and 5 from J, leaving 9 bases between them. Germline V gene lookup returns CDR1 SGHDT and CDR2 YYEEEE. In DNA, the CDR3 is TGTGCCAGCCGGGGACTATATGGCTACACCTTC. Encoded protein: CASRGLYGYTF. The complete variable domain, with remaining parts taken from reference TRBV5-6 and TRBJ1-2, reads DAGVTQSPTHLIKTRGQQVTLRCSPKSGHDTVSWYQQALGQGPQFIFQYYEEEERQRGNFPDRFSGHQFPNYSSELNVNALLLGDSALYLCASRGLYGYTFGSGTRLTVV.

Only a few counts were recorded for this clone. This chain joins TRBV5-1 and TRBJ1-1, with D perhaps matching TRBD1 (5 bases). Trimming took off 5 bases at V and 3 bases at J, with 14 bases between the two ends. CDR1 and CDR2 (germline): SGHRS, YFSETQ. The CDR3 covers 14 residues. The CDR3 sequence: CASSNGARDTEAFF. CDR3 in DNA: TGCGCCAGCAGTAACGGGGCGCGGGACACTGAAGCTTTCTTT.

The rearrangement uses TRBV11-2 and TRBJ1-2; 7 bases agree with TRBD1. The CDR3 is 15 residues long. V lost 2 bases, J lost 0 bases, and 3 bases stayed unmatched. CDR1 is SGHAT, CDR2 FQNNGV, per germline. This CDR3 reads CASSLRQGPNYGYTF. CDR3 nucleotide sequence: TGTGCCAGCAGCTTACGACAGGGCCCTAACTATGGCTACACCTTC.

A few counts support this clone. The CDR3 nucleotides read TGTGCCAGCAGTCTCCCGGGACTGAATAATTCACCCCTCCACTTT. This sequence encodes CASSLPGLNNSPLHF. The chain combines TRBV27 with TRBJ1-6; D might be TRBD1 (5 bases). Germline values: CDR1 MNHEY, CDR2 SMNVEV (reference sequence). V was pared by 5 bases and J by 5 bases, with 13 bases between. The CDR3 has 15 residues.

In this sample, this clone turned up once. J is TRBJ1-4 and V is TRBV7-2; TRBD1 is a possible D gene (5 bases). Germline CDR1 is SGHTA and CDR2 is FQGNSA. The CDR3 extends over 15 amino acids. Deletions cut 2 bases from V and 5 bases from J, with 12 bases between. CDR3 sequence (DNA): TGTGCCAGCAGCTTACGGGGGTCCCAGAATGAAAAACTGTTTTTT. Its translation: CASSLRGSQNEKLFF.

V and J are TRBV2 and TRBJ1-5, with no clear D. CDR3 length: 15 amino acids. Germline V lookup: CDR1 SNHLY, CDR2 FYNNEI. Trimming pared 1 base from V and 0 bases from J, leaving 7 bases between. CDR3 loop: CASSEGRISNQPQHF. For the CDR3, the DNA is TGTGCCAGCAGTGAAGGGAGGATTAGCAATCAGCCCCAGCATTTT.

CDR3 DNA sequence: TGTGCCAGCAGCCGCAGTAGGGGAAACTATGGCTACACCTTC. The encoded protein is CASSRSRGNYGYTF. V and J are TRBV6-5 and TRBJ1-2; D may be TRBD1 (5 bases). V lost 6 bases and J lost 2, with 13 bases in between. Germline V CDR1 and CDR2: MNHEY, SVGAGI. The CDR3 runs to 14 residues.

In this sample, this clone turned up a few times. This sequence joins TRBV5-1 and TRBJ2-2; D possibly corresponds to TRBD2 (7 bases). Germline V CDR1 and CDR2: SGHRS, YFSETQ. This CDR3 spans 16 amino acids. V lost 0 bases to trimming and J lost 2 bases, with 11 bases between them. CDR3 nucleotide sequence: TGCGCCAGCAGCTTGGTCGGGGGGCCTAACACCGGGGAGCTGTTTTTT. Its protein is CASSLVGGPNTGELFF.

This clone appeared a few times. This chain joins TRBV5-1 and TRBJ1-1; TRBD1 is a possible D gene (5 bases). The CDR3 has 13 amino acids. Germline lookup yields CDR1 SGHRS and CDR2 YFSETQ. V lost 4 bases to trimming and J lost 1 base, with 8 bases between them. The CDR3 sequence is CASSQQGNTEAFF. The CDR3 DNA follows: TGCGCCAGCAGCCAGCAGGGGAACACTGAAGCTTTCTTT.

This clone showed up just a few times. V gene TRBV7-9 combines with J gene TRBJ1-1; D gene uncertain. The CDR3 runs 11 residues. The ends were cut back, 2 bases at V and 6 bases at J, with 4 bases in the middle. Germline V gene lookup returns CDR1 SEHNR and CDR2 FQNEAQ (reference sequence). The CDR3 region has the DNA TGTGCCAGCAGCTTAACGGCTGAAGCTTTCTTT. Translation: CASSLTAEAFF. Based on the CDR3 plus reference TRBV7-9 and TRBJ1-1, the full variable domain is DTGVSQNPRHKITKRGQNVTFRCDPISEHNRLYWYRQTLGQGPEFLTYFQNEAQLEKSRLLSDRFSAERPKGSFSTLEIQRTEQGDSAMYLCASSLTAEAFFGQGTRLTVV.

This chain joins TRBV18 and TRBJ1-6; D ambiguous. CDR3 length: 15 residues. Germline lookup yields CDR1 KGHSH and CDR2 LQKENI. Trimming pared 3 bases from V and 4 bases from J, leaving 10 bases between. CDR3 DNA: TGTGCCAGCTCACCGCCGGCCCCATATAATTCACCCCTCCACTTT. Translation: CASSPPAPYNSPLHF.

The V and J genes are TRBV6-1 and TRBJ1-2; tentatively, D is TRBD1 (6 bases). CDR3 size: 13 residues. Between the trimmed V and J ends, which lost 4 bases and 6 bases, there was a span of 12 bases. CDR1 is MNHNS and CDR2 is SASEGT in the germline V gene. The CDR3 here is CASSASGVHGYTF. The CDR3 bases are TGTGCCAGCAGTGCCTCAGGGGTGCATGGCTACACCTTC.

The V gene is TRBV7-8, the J gene TRBJ2-7, with 10 positions matching TRBD1. V gave up 6 bases and J gave up 2 bases; unmatched junction bases: 13. This CDR3 has 17 amino acids. CDR1 and CDR2 (germline): SGHVS, FQNEAQ. The CDR3 DNA sequence: TGTGCCAGCAGTACGGGACAGGGGCCCTTCTTGGCCTACGAGCAGTACTTC. Encoded protein: CASSTGQGPFLAYEQYF.

The J gene is TRBJ2-1, the V gene TRBV2; D gene ambiguous. Germline V lookup: CDR1 SNHLY, CDR2 FYNNEI. Trimming shortened V by 7 bases and J by 8 bases, and 15 bases separated the two germline ends. This CDR3 comprises 13 residues. The CDR3 loop reads CASNGPFSDEQFF. DNA of the CDR3: TGTGCCAGCAACGGACCCTTTTCTGATGAGCAGTTCTTC.

The chain joins TRBV9 to TRBJ1-2, with D tentatively TRBD1 (6 bases). Germline CDR1 and CDR2: SGDLS and YYNGEE. This CDR3 contains 15 residues. Between the trimmed V and J ends, which lost 0 bases and 2 bases, there was a span of 11 bases. CDR3 nucleotide sequence: TGTGCCAGCAGCGTAGCCGTAGGGGGGAACTATGGCTACACCTTC. Protein sequence: CASSVAVGGNYGYTF. Based on the CDR3 plus reference TRBV9 and TRBJ1-2, the full variable domain is DSGVTQTPKHLITATGQRVTLRCSPRSGDLSVYWYQQSLDQGLQFLIQYYNGEERAKGNILERFSAQQFPDLHSELNLSSLELGDSALYFCASSVAVGGNYGYTFGSGTRLTVV.

This chain connects TRBV30 to TRBJ2-5, with D hard to call. CDR1 and CDR2 from the germline V gene are GTSNPN and SVGIG (reference sequence). Deletions cut 1 base from V and 7 bases from J, with 13 bases between. The CDR3 runs to 13 residues. Here the CDR3 reads CAWSAIRPGTQYF. The CDR3 nucleotides read TGTGCCTGGAGTGCAATTCGGCCCGGGACCCAGTACTTC. The complete variable domain, with remaining parts taken from reference TRBV30 and TRBJ2-5, reads SQTIHQWPATLVQPVGSPLSLECTVEGTSNPNLYWYRQAAGRGLQLLFYSVGIGQISSEVPQNLSASRPQDRQFILSSKKLLLSDSGFYLCAWSAIRPGTQYFGPGTRLLVL.